The 27 T cell receptor beta chains in this list originate from one sample, sequenced in a study of cytomegalovirus exposure and HLA in healthy donors. The PCR had 60 Vbeta and 13 Jbeta primers. Assay used: immunoSEQ multiplex PCR; TCRdb lists only in-frame clones, some missing. The sample has more than 140,000 clones, under 70% seen once. The source material was PBMCs. The receptors were gathered from a woman in her thirties in good health and CMV-seropositive.

The chain has TRBV28 and TRBJ2-1; 11 nucleotides line up with TRBD2. The germline V gene has CDR1 MDHEN and CDR2 SYDVKM. J gave up 9 bases and V 3 bases, and 16 bases lay outside the gene matches. This CDR3 is built from 18 residues. For the CDR3, the DNA is TGTGCCAGCAGTTTCCCCGGGACTAGCGGAGGTGACTGGGGTGAGCAGTTCTTC. Protein product: CASSFPGTSGGDWGEQFF.

The rearrangement links TRBV25-1 to TRBJ1-1; 8 positions agree with TRBD1. The CDR3 spans 16 residues. The V and J ends lost 4 bases and 2 bases, in that order; junction bases with no gene match: 9. CDR1 is MGHDK and CDR2 is SYGVNS in the germline V gene. Written as DNA, the CDR3 is TGTGCCAGCAGTGGGAGCAGGGGGCGGGCAAACACTGAAGCTTTCTTT. Translating it yields CASSGSRGRANTEAFF.

In this sample, this clone turned up a few times. V gene TRBV7-9 combines with J gene TRBJ2-7, with D possibly being TRBD2 (6 bases). The V and J ends lost 5 bases and 9 bases respectively, with 20 bases between them. The germline V gene encodes CDR1 SEHNR and CDR2 FQNEAQ (reference sequence). The CDR3 consists of 14 residues. CDR3 DNA: TGTGCCAGCAGCCCACGGGGAGGCACGGAGACGCAGTACTTC. This encodes CASSPRGGTETQYF.

V gene TRBV4-2 combines with J gene TRBJ2-7, with 11 nucleotides matching TRBD2. Per the germline V gene, CDR1 is LGHNA and CDR2 is YNFKEQ. This CDR3 is 16 amino acids long. Trimming cost V 3 bases and J 7 bases; bases outside gene matches: 11. For the CDR3, the DNA is TGTGCCAGCAGCCACGATGTAGCGGGAGGGCCGAGGGAGCAGTACTTC. It translates to CASSHDVAGGPREQYF.

This rearrangement joins TRBV6-5 to TRBJ2-3; 9 positions agree with TRBD1. After removal of 6 bases from V and 5 bases from J, the junction contained 9 bases not matched to a gene. Germline V gives CDR1 MNHEY, CDR2 SVGAGI. The CDR3 totals 15 residues. This CDR3 reads CASRILTGGVDTQYF. CDR3 DNA: TGTGCCAGCAGGATCTTGACAGGGGGAGTAGATACGCAGTATTTT.

The gene calls are TRBV11-2 and TRBJ1-5; TRBD1 matches 7 bases. Looked up from germline, CDR1 is SGHAT and CDR2 is FQNNGV. The CDR3 has 15 amino acids. V shed 1 base and J 5 bases; nucleotides not matched to a gene: 5. This CDR3 is CASSLGRGVDQPQHF. The CDR3 DNA reads TGTGCCAGCAGCTTAGGCAGGGGGGTCGATCAGCCCCAGCATTTT.

This chain connects TRBV28 to TRBJ1-3; tentative D call: TRBD1 (5 bases). The CDR3 consists of 15 residues. In germline, CDR1 is MDHEN, CDR2 SYDVKM. V shed 3 bases and J shed 2 bases, with 11 bases lying between them. The CDR3 nucleotides read TGTGCCAGCAGTTTGGAGGGGTCTGCTGGAAACACCATATATTTT. As protein: CASSLEGSAGNTIYF.

In this sample, this clone turned up a few times. V usage is TRBV7-9 and J usage is TRBJ2-7; 11 bases map to TRBD2. The V gene end was trimmed by 4 bases and the J gene end by 0 bases; junction bases not matched to a gene: 2. Germline V gene data show CDR1 as SEHNR and CDR2 as FQNEAQ (reference sequence). The CDR3 has 15 residues. The CDR3 spells CASSSGTSGSYEQYF. The CDR3 nucleotides read TGTGCCAGCAGCTCCGGGACTAGCGGCTCCTACGAGCAGTACTTC.

The CDR3 nucleotides are TGTGCCAGCAGCGCGTACTTGACAGGGATCTATGGCTACACCTTC. Encoded protein: CASSAYLTGIYGYTF. The chain combines TRBV7-9 with TRBJ1-2; 7 bases match TRBD1. V was pared by 5 bases and J by 4 bases, with 10 bases of the junction left unmatched. The CDR3 runs to 15 residues. Germline V gives CDR1 SEHNR, CDR2 FQNEAQ (reference sequence).

This chain joins TRBV5-1 and TRBJ2-1, with TRBD1 matching 7 bases. CDR3 length: 15 residues. Germline V gene sequence: CDR1 SGHRS, CDR2 YFSETQ. The J segment lost 4 bases and the V segment lost 4 bases, leaving 8 bases of the junction unmatched. The CDR3 loop reads CASSVTGTEYNEQFF. The CDR3 nucleotides read TGCGCCAGCAGCGTAACCGGGACAGAGTACAATGAGCAGTTCTTC.

This chain links TRBV7-8 with TRBJ2-7; D not resolved. The germline gives CDR1 SGHVS, CDR2 FQNEAQ. V shed 0 bases and J shed 2 bases, with 14 bases lying between them. The CDR3 is made up of 16 amino acids. Written as DNA, the CDR3 is TGTGCCAGCAGCTTAGCCCTCTTGACGGGTACCTACGAGCAGTACTTC. As protein: CASSLALLTGTYEQYF. The full variable domain, in which reference TRBV7-8 and TRBJ2-7 provide the parts outside the CDR3, is GAGVSQSPRYKVAKRGQDVALRCDPISGHVSLFWYQQALGQGPEFLTYFQNEAQLDKSGLPSDRFFAERPEGSVSTLKIQRTQQEDSAVYLCASSLALLTGTYEQYFGPGTRLTVT.

This clone showed up just a few times. The chain joins TRBV4-1 to TRBJ2-7, with 7 bases lining up with TRBD1. This CDR3 has 14 residues. The V gene end was trimmed by 3 bases and the J gene end by 6 bases; junction bases not matched to a gene: 8. Germline CDR1 reads MGHRA; CDR2 reads YSYEKL. In DNA form, the CDR3 reads TGCGCCAGCAGCCACCCCGCGGCAGGGGGCGAGCAGTACTTC. Translating it yields CASSHPAAGGEQYF.

The chain has TRBV5-1 and TRBJ2-7; D is perhaps TRBD2 (6 bases). Trimming took off 6 bases at V and 3 bases at J, with 13 bases between the two ends. CDR3 length: 13 amino acids. Germline assignment: CDR1 SGHRS and CDR2 YFSETQ. The CDR3 loop reads CASKGLRLYEQYF. CDR3 in DNA: TGCGCCAGCAAGGGACTCCGCCTCTACGAGCAGTACTTC.

The chain has TRBV13 and TRBJ2-1, with 9 positions matching TRBD2. This CDR3 has 16 residues. Trimming took 5 bases from V and 2 from J; bases not matched to a gene: 7. The germline CDR1 and CDR2 sequences are PRHDT and FYEKMQ (reference sequence). CDR3 region: CASSPPGGGAYNEQFF. CDR3 sequence (DNA): TGTGCCAGCAGCCCACCAGGCGGGGGGGCCTACAATGAGCAGTTCTTC.

J is TRBJ2-7 and V is TRBV5-1; 12 nucleotides match TRBD1. V lost 3 bases, J lost 7 bases, and 8 bases stayed unmatched. The V gene's germline CDR1 is SGHRS and CDR2 YFSETQ. This CDR3 contains 15 residues. DNA of the CDR3: TGCGCCAGCAGCTCACCGGGACAGGGGGCGCGGGAGCAGTACTTC. This sequence encodes CASSSPGQGAREQYF.

This clone was observed a handful of times. This sequence joins TRBV4-1 and TRBJ2-7; D ambiguous. Germline V lookup: CDR1 MGHRA, CDR2 YSYEKL. V lost 5 bases, J lost 5 bases, and 22 bases lay in between. This CDR3 has 16 residues. The CDR3 protein is CASSSPLTFSPNEQYF. In DNA, the CDR3 is TGCGCCAGCAGCAGCCCTCTGACGTTTAGCCCGAACGAGCAGTACTTC.

This rearrangement joins TRBV9 to TRBJ1-4, with D possibly being TRBD1 (6 bases). Deletions cut 0 bases from V and 4 bases from J, with 10 bases between. Per the germline V gene, CDR1 is SGDLS and CDR2 is YYNGEE. This CDR3 contains 15 residues. The CDR3 protein is CASSVGGGLNEKLFF. Here the CDR3 DNA reads TGTGCCAGCAGCGTAGGGGGGGGGCTTAATGAAAAACTGTTTTTT.

This sequence joins TRBV5-1 and TRBJ1-5; 7 bases map to TRBD1. The length of the CDR3 is 17 residues. After removal of 4 bases from V and 2 bases from J, the junction contained 12 bases not matched to a gene. In germline, CDR1 is SGHRS, CDR2 YFSETQ. CDR3 DNA: TGCGCCAGCAGCGCCTTAGGACAGGTTTGGTGCAATCAGCCCCAGCATTTT. This gives the protein CASSALGQVWCNQPQHF.

This chain joins TRBV10-3 and TRBJ1-5; D is uncertain. V dropped 5 bases and J dropped 4 bases, with 15 bases sitting between them. The CDR3 is 15 residues long. The germline V gene encodes CDR1 ENHRY and CDR2 SYGVKD. The CDR3 spells CAISSPQNVNQPQHF. The CDR3 DNA sequence: TGTGCCATCAGTTCCCCCCAAAATGTTAATCAGCCCCAGCATTTT.

This chain connects TRBV30 to TRBJ2-5; D remains unclear. The CDR3 is made up of 14 amino acids. Germline CDR1 GTSNPN, CDR2 SVGIG (reference sequence). V lost 4 bases and J lost 2, with 14 bases in between. The CDR3 sequence: CAWIPAHKQETQYF. CDR3 bases: TGTGCCTGGATCCCCGCGCATAAACAAGAGACCCAGTACTTC. The full variable domain, its missing parts supplied by reference TRBV30 and TRBJ2-5, is SQTIHQWPATLVQPVGSPLSLECTVEGTSNPNLYWYRQAAGRGLQLLFYSVGIGQISSEVPQNLSASRPQDRQFILSSKKLLLSDSGFYLCAWIPAHKQETQYFGPGTRLLVL.

The chain joins TRBV29-1 to TRBJ2-1, with TRBD2 identical over 15 bases. The CDR3 runs to 14 residues. V lost 4 bases and J lost 7; bases outside the gene matches: 2. Looked up from germline, CDR1 is SQVTM and CDR2 is ANQGSEA. CDR3 DNA sequence: TGCAGCGTTGGAGGGACTAGCGGGAGGAATGAGCAGTTCTTC. This gives the protein CSVGGTSGRNEQFF.

V gene TRBV4-1 combines with J gene TRBJ2-3; 15 bases fit TRBD2. The CDR3 covers 16 residues. Trimming took 5 bases from V and 3 from J; bases not matched to a gene: 3. CDR1 is MGHRA, CDR2 YSYEKL, per germline. CDR3 DNA sequence: TGCGCCAGCAGCACCGGGACTAGCGGGAGGACAGATACGCAGTATTTT. It is translated as CASSTGTSGRTDTQYF.

V gene TRBV2 combines with J gene TRBJ2-2; TRBD2 agrees at 12 bases. The CDR3 loop spans 16 amino acids. Germline CDR1 is SNHLY and CDR2 is FYNNEI. J lost 4 bases, V lost 4 bases, and 4 bases had no gene match. CDR3 in DNA: TGTGCCAGCAGTGCCACGGGACTAGCGGGCACCGGGGAGCTGTTTTTT. Translating gives CASSATGLAGTGELFF.

The chain joins TRBV5-1 to TRBJ2-5; 9 bases are shared with TRBD1. The germline V gene has CDR1 SGHRS and CDR2 YFSETQ. This CDR3 contains 14 residues. With 4 bases clipped from V and 5 bases from J, the junction kept 6 bases outside the gene matches. In DNA, the CDR3 is TGCGCCAGCAGCGGCGGGACAGGGCGGGAGACCCAGTACTTC. It translates to CASSGGTGRETQYF.

This chain joins TRBV10-1 and TRBJ2-1; D possibly corresponds to TRBD1 (5 bases). The CDR3 has 13 residues. Per germline, CDR1 WNHNN and CDR2 SYGVQD (reference sequence). V was cut by 3 bases and J by 4 bases, with 7 bases left in between. Here the CDR3 reads CASSESGYNEQFF. CDR3 nucleotide sequence: TGCGCCAGCAGTGAATCAGGGTACAATGAGCAGTTCTTC.

The rearrangement joins TRBV6-5 to TRBJ2-1; 8 positions match TRBD2. Trimming cost V 7 bases and J 6 bases; bases outside gene matches: 11. Germline assignment: CDR1 MNHEY and CDR2 SVGAGI. The length of the CDR3 is 15 residues. CDR3 sequence: CASTNIAGPVNEQFF. As DNA, the CDR3 is TGTGCCAGCACCAACATAGCGGGACCGGTCAATGAGCAGTTCTTC.

The chain links TRBV2 to TRBJ2-1, with D perhaps matching TRBD2 (7 bases). The CDR3 loop spans 15 amino acids. V was cut by 3 bases and J by 4 bases, with 13 bases left in between. Germline CDR1 reads SNHLY; CDR2 reads FYNNEI. CDR3 DNA: TGTGCCAGCAGTGAGTCGGGGGGCGCGTACAATGAGCAGTTCTTC. Protein sequence: CASSESGGAYNEQFF. Supplemented by reference TRBV2 and TRBJ2-1, the full variable domain reads EPEVTQTPSHQVTQMGQEVILRCVPISNHLYFYWYRQILGQKVEFLVSFYNNEISEKSEIFDDQFSVERPDGSNFTLKIRSTKLEDSAMYFCASSESGGAYNEQFFGPGTRLTVL.